Listed here are 19 T cell receptor beta chains from one sample, sequenced in a study of cytomegalovirus exposure and HLA in healthy donors. Primers included in the PCR were 60 Vbeta and 13 Jbeta primers. Produced via immunoSEQ multiplex PCR; TCRdb's table is partial and in-frame only. The data show roughly 140,000 clones, 70% to 85% seen once. The sample consisted of PBMCs. These receptors all come from a male donor in good health and CMV-seronegative.

The chain recombines TRBV6-5 with TRBJ1-2, with a tentative D call TRBD1 (5 bases). Between the trimmed V and J ends, which lost 5 bases and 8 bases, there was a span of 15 bases. The CDR3 contains 13 residues. CDR1 and CDR2 from the germline V gene are MNHEY and SVGAGI. CDR3 amino acids: CASSTSDIRGYTF. CDR3 in DNA: TGTGCCAGCAGTACCTCGGACATAAGGGGCTACACCTTC.

V usage is TRBV4-2 and J usage is TRBJ2-1; 7 bases align to TRBD2. Unmatched junction bases numbered 3, after V lost 0 bases and J lost 4 bases. Germline V gives CDR1 LGHNA, CDR2 YNFKEQ. The CDR3 has 15 residues. CDR3 region: CASSQDLAEYNEQFF. CDR3 DNA sequence: TGTGCCAGCAGCCAAGATCTAGCGGAGTACAATGAGCAGTTCTTC.

The rearrangement joins TRBV5-1 to TRBJ1-2, with 7 bases that match TRBD1. Germline V gives CDR1 SGHRS, CDR2 YFSETQ. The CDR3 covers 17 residues. V was pared by 4 bases and J by 0 bases, with 12 bases of the junction left unmatched. CDR3 DNA: TGCGCCAGCAGCGGTGCAGGGGGAGACAGTCCTAACTATGGCTACACCTTC. It yields the protein CASSGAGGDSPNYGYTF.

The CDR3 here is CASSLGGASYEQYF. In nucleotides, the CDR3 is TGCGCCAGCAGCTTGGGCGGAGCCTCCTACGAGCAGTACTTC. The J gene is TRBJ2-7, the V gene TRBV5-1; D is uncertain. Trimming shortened V by 0 bases and J by 0 bases, and 7 bases separated the two germline ends. This CDR3 has 14 amino acids. Germline CDR1 and CDR2: SGHRS and YFSETQ. The variable domain in full, with the rest retrieved from reference TRBV5-1 and TRBJ2-7, is KAGVTQTPRYLIKTRGQQVTLSCSPISGHRSVSWYQQTPGQGLQFLFEYFSETQRNKGNFPGRFSGRQFSNSRSEMNVSTLELGDSALYLCASSLGGASYEQYFGPGTRLTVT.

The rearrangement joins TRBV7-9 to TRBJ1-1, with TRBD1 identical over 7 bases. The CDR3 totals 15 residues. The V gene's germline CDR1 is SEHNR and CDR2 FQNEAQ (reference sequence). V dropped 4 bases and J dropped 3; count of bases not matched to a gene: 8. CDR3 DNA: TGTGCCAGCAGCTCTTACAGGGGAATCTACACTGAAGCTTTCTTT. It encodes CASSSYRGIYTEAFF.

The chain joins TRBV18 to TRBJ1-1; maybe TRBD1 (5 bases). Germline V CDR1 and CDR2: KGHSH, LQKENI. The CDR3 loop spans 13 amino acids. Trimming removed 2 bases at V and 12 bases at J, with 16 bases between. The CDR3 DNA sequence: TGTGCCAGCTCACCAATCGGCAGGGAGGGGACTTTCTTT. Amino acids: CASSPIGREGTFF.

This sequence joins TRBV10-3 and TRBJ2-3, with D possibly TRBD2 on 6 matching bases. Germline V gene sequence: CDR1 ENHRY, CDR2 SYGVKD. This CDR3 is 16 amino acids long. Trimming pared 0 bases from V and 4 bases from J, leaving 14 bases between. CDR3: CAISESPGRGADTQYF. As DNA, the CDR3 is TGTGCCATCAGTGAGTCTCCCGGGAGAGGGGCAGATACGCAGTATTTT.

This clone was seen only a few times. This chain uses TRBV15 with TRBJ1-2, with D maybe TRBD1 (6 bases). Germline CDR1 and CDR2: LNHNV and YYDKDF (reference sequence). The germline V and J ends were trimmed by 0 bases and 3 bases, with 17 bases remaining between them. The CDR3 length is 17 residues. CDR3 region: CATSRDAGGRGDYGYTF. In DNA, the CDR3 is TGTGCCACCAGCAGAGATGCGGGGGGCAGGGGCGACTATGGCTACACCTTC.

The chain employs TRBV7-2 and TRBJ2-1; 8 bases agree with TRBD2. The ends lost 2 bases at V and 9 bases at J; junction bases unmatched: 9. The CDR3 runs to 15 residues. Germline CDR1 SGHTA, CDR2 FQGNSA. CDR3: CASSLNSGGAGEQFF. The CDR3 nucleotides are TGTGCCAGCAGCTTAAATTCCGGGGGGGCGGGTGAGCAGTTCTTC.

The V gene is TRBV6-1, the J gene TRBJ1-1; D is unclear. V lost 0 bases and J lost 2, with 7 bases in between. The germline gives CDR1 MNHNS, CDR2 SASEGT. The CDR3 is 14 amino acids. The CDR3 bases are TGTGCCAGCAGTGAAGCGGCCTCCAACACTGAAGCTTTCTTT. It translates to CASSEAASNTEAFF.

The V and J genes are TRBV28 and TRBJ2-1; the D gene is possibly TRBD1 (6 bases). This CDR3 is built from 12 residues. Trimming pared 1 base from V and 10 bases from J, leaving 8 bases between. Looked up from germline, CDR1 is MDHEN and CDR2 is SYDVKM. CDR3 bases: TGTGCCAGCAGTTTATTGGGGGCCGAGCAGTTCTTC. It is translated as CASSLLGAEQFF.

This chain uses TRBV27 with TRBJ2-2, with TRBD2 matching over 8 bases. CDR3 length: 15 residues. Germline V lookup: CDR1 MNHEY, CDR2 SMNVEV (reference sequence). V shed 5 bases and J 3 bases; nucleotides not matched to a gene: 5. The CDR3 sequence is CASSAAGVDTGELFF. CDR3 sequence (DNA): TGTGCCAGCAGTGCAGCGGGAGTCGACACCGGGGAGCTGTTTTTT.

This chain links TRBV10-1 with TRBJ2-5; TRBD1 aligns across 9 bases. V was clipped by 3 bases and J by 4 bases; unmatched bases: 6. The CDR3 is 15 amino acids. In germline, CDR1 is WNHNN, CDR2 SYGVQD (reference sequence). The CDR3 is CASSDGQGPRETQYF. CDR3 DNA: TGCGCCAGCAGTGATGGACAGGGGCCTCGAGAGACCCAGTACTTC.

The chain is built from TRBV7-3 and TRBJ2-1; the match to TRBD2 covers 13 bases. CDR3 length: 16 amino acids. Germline V gene lookup returns CDR1 SGHTA and CDR2 FQGTGA. Trimming removed 4 bases from V and 5 bases from J; junction bases left unmatched: 5. In nucleotides, the CDR3 is TGTGCCAGCAGCTCAATGGGACTAGCGGGAAACAATGAGCAGTTCTTC. It encodes CASSSMGLAGNNEQFF.

This sequence joins TRBV27 and TRBJ1-5; 8 nucleotides agree with TRBD1. The CDR3 has 15 residues. J gave up 5 bases and V 2 bases, and 5 bases lay outside the gene matches. CDR1 and CDR2 (germline): MNHEY, SMNVEV (reference sequence). The CDR3, as DNA: TGTGCCAGCAGTTTACAGACAGGGGTAGATCAGCCCCAGCATTTT. Amino acids: CASSLQTGVDQPQHF.

CDR3 protein: CASSFGTSSYEQYF. CDR3 bases: TGTGCCAGCAGTTTTGGGACTAGCAGCTACGAGCAGTACTTC. The chain recombines TRBV6-6 with TRBJ2-7; TRBD2 agrees at 9 bases. Germline assignment: CDR1 MNHNY and CDR2 SVGAGI (reference sequence). This CDR3 is built from 14 residues. Trimming took 4 bases from V and 3 from J; bases not matched to a gene: 4.

The chain is built from TRBV10-1 and TRBJ2-7, with 8 bases matching TRBD2. From germline, CDR1 is WNHNN and CDR2 SYGVQD (reference sequence). The CDR3 is 15 residues long. The ends lost 2 bases at V and 4 bases at J; junction bases unmatched: 7. The CDR3 DNA follows: TGCGCCAGCAGTGAGGGCGGGAGGTTGCGGTACGAGCAGTACTTC. Translated: CASSEGGRLRYEQYF.

In its sample, this clone was seen once. V usage is TRBV5-1 and J usage is TRBJ2-7; 9 bases align to TRBD2. Germline values: CDR1 SGHRS, CDR2 YFSETQ. CDR3 length: 16 amino acids. Losses at the gene ends were 4 bases for V and 3 bases for J; bases not matched to a gene: 11. The CDR3, as DNA: TGCGCCAGCAGCCCGGGACTAGCAGTTTTCGTCTACGAGCAGTACTTC. Translation gives CASSPGLAVFVYEQYF.

The CDR3 region has the DNA TGTGCCAGCCTGGGACTAGCGGATACCTACGAGCAGTACTTC. It translates to CASLGLADTYEQYF. This chain connects TRBV28 to TRBJ2-7, with 11 positions matching TRBD2. J gave up 2 bases and V 8 bases, and 5 bases lay outside the gene matches. The CDR3 loop spans 14 amino acids. The germline V gene has CDR1 MDHEN and CDR2 SYDVKM.